Following are 26 T cell receptor beta chains from one sample sequenced in a study of T-cell memory formation after mild COVID-19. Via MiXCR, TCRdb re-called the 5' RACE reads, giving one row per CDR3 protein. Of a few hundred thousand distinct CDR3 sequences detected, under 20% appear once; the ten largest clones hold more than 20%. Sequencing used PBMCs or a T cell subset sorted from them (not recorded which). These receptors all come from a man between 18 and 29 years old who had mild COVID-19 (a few samples of this study predate the infection). Cell type and time point are not known.

This clonotype was picked up a small number of times. J is TRBJ2-5 and V is TRBV10-3, with 8 bases fitting TRBD1. Germline CDR1 reads ENHRY; CDR2 reads SYGVKD. The CDR3 loop spans 18 amino acids. With 3 bases clipped from V and 2 bases from J, the junction kept 14 bases outside the gene matches. CDR3 protein: CAISEETGAATIQETQYF. The CDR3 DNA sequence: TGTGCCATCAGTGAAGAGACAGGGGCCGCTACCATTCAAGAGACCCAGTACTTC.

This chain joins TRBV12-3 or TRBV12-4 and TRBJ2-7; 7 bases line up with TRBD1. V lost 5 bases to trimming and J lost 6 bases; unmatched junction nucleotides: 7. The CDR3 sequence is 13 residues long. This CDR3 reads CASSPPQGVEQYV. The CDR3 DNA reads TGTGCCAGCAGTCCGCCCCAGGGGGTCGAGCAGTACGTC.

The V call is TRBV7-6, the J call TRBJ2-7; no clear D. The CDR3 has 13 amino acids. CDR1 SGHVS and CDR2 FNYEAQ come from the germline V gene. V dropped 10 bases and J dropped 2 bases, with 15 bases sitting between them. In nucleotides, the CDR3 is TGTGCCACCTCCCCGGTACAGACCTACGAGCAGTACTTC. As protein: CATSPVQTYEQYF.

The chain employs TRBV5-5 and TRBJ2-7; maybe TRBD1 (6 bases). The germline V and J ends were trimmed by 3 bases and 2 bases, with 12 bases remaining between them. CDR3 length: 14 amino acids. CDR1 is SGHKS and CDR2 is YYEKEE in the germline V gene (reference sequence). The CDR3 nucleotides read TGTGCCAGCAGCTGGCCCGGACAGCCCTACGAGCAGTACGTC. Encoded protein: CASSWPGQPYEQYV.

The V and J genes are TRBV5-4 and TRBJ2-5, with TRBD2 matching 7 bases. CDR1 SGHNT and CDR2 YYREEE come from the germline V gene (reference sequence). CDR3 size: 16 residues. V dropped 4 bases and J dropped 2; count of bases not matched to a gene: 11. The CDR3 DNA sequence: TGTGCCAGCAGCCCCCCGGGGGGTCGGGCTCAAGAGACCCAGTACTTC. Protein product: CASSPPGGRAQETQYF.

The chain recombines TRBV6-5 with TRBJ2-5; 7 positions agree with TRBD1. Germline lookup yields CDR1 MNHEY and CDR2 SVGAGI. CDR3 length equals 14 residues. The trim removed 4 bases at V and 6 bases at J, leaving 8 bases unmatched. In DNA, the CDR3 is TGTGCCAGCAGTTCGACAGGGCGAGGACAGACCCAGTACTTC. As protein: CASSSTGRGQTQYF.

This clonotype has a handful of counts. V usage is TRBV7-9 and J usage is TRBJ2-1, with 7 positions matching TRBD1. The J segment lost 4 bases and the V segment lost 1 base, leaving 4 bases of the junction unmatched. The CDR3 length is 15 residues. The germline V gene encodes CDR1 SEHNR and CDR2 FQNEAQ (reference sequence). CDR3 region: CASSLGQGVYNEQFF. Written as DNA, the CDR3 is TGTGCCAGCAGCTTAGGCCAGGGGGTGTACAATGAGCAGTTCTTC.

This clonotype came up a few times. The chain uses TRBV7-9 and TRBJ2-1, with D uncertain. The germline V gene has CDR1 SEHNR and CDR2 FQNEAQ (reference sequence). The CDR3 extends over 15 amino acids. V was shortened by 5 bases and J by 2 bases, with 13 bases between the two germline ends. The CDR3 DNA sequence: TGTGCCAGCAGCGATACAAGTGTCACCTACAATGAGCAGTTCTTC. Its protein is CASSDTSVTYNEQFF.

This clonotype was detected ten times or more. The chain couples TRBV5-1 to TRBJ2-7, with 9 positions matching TRBD1. Germline V CDR1 and CDR2: SGHRS, YFSETQ. This CDR3 spans 14 amino acids. V dropped 7 bases and J dropped 5; count of bases not matched to a gene: 10. CDR3 sequence: CASSRRDRAHEQYF. The CDR3 coding sequence is TGCGCCAGCTCCCGCCGGGACAGGGCCCACGAGCAGTACTTC.

The rearrangement links TRBV5-6 to TRBJ2-1, with unresolved D. The CDR3 contains 14 residues. Deletions cut 4 bases from V and 6 bases from J, with 14 bases between. CDR1 SGHDT and CDR2 YYEEEE come from the germline V gene. The CDR3, as DNA: TGTGCCAGCAGCAAAGGCAGGCGGATCAATGAGCAGTTCTTC. The encoded protein is CASSKGRRINEQFF.

The chain carries TRBV7-2 and TRBJ2-1; D not certain. Germline loops: CDR1 SGHTA, CDR2 FQGNSA. The V end lost 1 base, the J end lost 7 bases, and 5 bases lay between the germline ends. The CDR3 totals 12 residues. The CDR3 nucleotides are TGTGCCAGCAGCTTAGACTGGAATGAGCAGTTCTTC. It translates to CASSLDWNEQFF. The whole variable domain, remainder taken from reference TRBV7-2 and TRBJ2-1, is GAGVSQSPSNKVTEKGKDVELRCDPISGHTALYWYRQSLGQGLEFLIYFQGNSAPDKSGLPSDRFSAERTGGSVSTLTIQRTQQEDSAVYLCASSLDWNEQFFGPGTRLTVL.

The J gene is TRBJ2-7, the V gene TRBV10-2, with TRBD2 matching over 9 bases. The CDR3 runs to 18 residues. Germline V gives CDR1 WSHSY, CDR2 SAAADI. V dropped 6 bases and J dropped 2; count of bases not matched to a gene: 17. The CDR3 coding sequence is TGCGCCAGCAGCCTACGAGCGGGGGGCCTACTGGGGACCTACGAGCAGTACTTC. This translates into CASSLRAGGLLGTYEQYF.

The chain carries TRBV2 and TRBJ1-1, with no clear D. V lost 4 bases, J lost 1 base, and 13 bases lay in between. Germline values: CDR1 SNHLY, CDR2 FYNNEI. The CDR3 runs to 15 residues. CDR3 sequence: CASSVRKGTNTEAFF. The CDR3 nucleotides are TGTGCCAGCAGTGTACGAAAAGGAACGAACACTGAAGCTTTCTTT.

The rearrangement links TRBV5-1 to TRBJ1-4; no firm D call. The CDR3 length is 13 residues. CDR1 SGHRS and CDR2 YFSETQ come from the germline V gene. The V and J ends lost 2 bases and 8 bases respectively, with 10 bases between them. The CDR3, as DNA: TGCGCCAGCAGCTTTGAGACCGGGGAAAAACTGTTTTTT. This translates into CASSFETGEKLFF.

The table lists this clonotype with a few counts. The rearrangement uses TRBV6-6 and TRBJ2-5; no firm D call. Germline values: CDR1 MNHNY, CDR2 SVGAGI (reference sequence). Trimming took 2 bases from V and 5 from J, leaving 9 bases between them. The CDR3 consists of 13 residues. DNA of the CDR3: TGTGCCAGCAGTTACCCAGTTGGGGAGACCCAGTACTTC. Translated: CASSYPVGETQYF.

This clonotype came up many times. This sequence joins TRBV20-1 and TRBJ2-4; 7 bases line up with TRBD1. The germline gives CDR1 DFQATT, CDR2 SNEGSKA (reference sequence). V was clipped by 0 bases and J by 0 bases; unmatched bases: 11. The CDR3 runs 18 residues. CDR3 loop: CSARDHRGKGVAKNIQYF. DNA for the CDR3: TGCAGTGCTAGAGATCACAGGGGTAAAGGGGTAGCCAAAAACATTCAGTACTTC.

This clonotype was counted between two and nine times. This chain connects TRBV20-1 to TRBJ2-1; 8 bases map to TRBD1. V was pared by 0 bases and J by 2 bases, with 3 bases of the junction left unmatched. This CDR3 region has 15 residues. Per the germline V gene, CDR1 is DFQATT and CDR2 is SNEGSKA (reference sequence). The CDR3 region is CSARDRGQAYNEQFF. The DNA of the CDR3 is TGCAGTGCTAGAGATCGGGGACAGGCCTACAATGAGCAGTTCTTC.

In its sample, this clonotype was seen a few times. J is TRBJ1-5 and V is TRBV3-1, with D tentatively TRBD1 (6 bases). V dropped 3 bases and J dropped 5 bases, with 14 bases sitting between them. The germline V gene encodes CDR1 LGHDT and CDR2 YNNKEL (reference sequence). The CDR3 contains 15 residues. In DNA, the CDR3 is TGTGCCAGCAGCCACGGAGGGGGGGGGTATCAGCCCCAGCATTTT. Translation: CASSHGGGGYQPQHF.

This chain's CDR3 is CASSYPGRGNTEAFF. CDR3 DNA: TGTGCCAGCAGTTACCCAGGCAGGGGGAACACTGAAGCTTTCTTT. V usage is TRBV6-5 and J usage is TRBJ1-1, with D maybe TRBD1 (6 bases). This CDR3 has 15 residues. The V end lost 2 bases, the J end lost 1 base, and 11 bases lay between the germline ends. The germline V gene encodes CDR1 MNHEY and CDR2 SVGAGI.

The chain combines TRBV24-1 with TRBJ2-3; 9 nucleotides line up with TRBD1. The CDR3 is made up of 14 amino acids. The V gene's germline CDR1 is KGHDR and CDR2 SFDVKD. V lost 4 bases to trimming and J lost 4 bases; unmatched junction nucleotides: 2. This chain's CDR3 is CATSEQGAPDTQYF. CDR3 bases: TGTGCCACCAGTGAACAGGGGGCCCCAGATACGCAGTATTTT.

The chain couples TRBV7-8 to TRBJ2-5; D may be TRBD1 or TRBD2 (5 bases each). The germline V gene has CDR1 SGHVS and CDR2 FQNEAQ. V was cut by 4 bases and J by 6 bases, with 6 bases left in between. The length of the CDR3 is 11 residues. For the CDR3, the DNA is TGTGCCAGCAGCTCGGGGCAGACCCAGTACTTC. Residues: CASSSGQTQYF.

The chain carries TRBV6-5 and TRBJ1-1, with D unclear. The CDR3 contains 15 residues. Looked up from germline, CDR1 is MNHEY and CDR2 is SVGAGI. The germline V and J ends were trimmed by 5 bases and 9 bases, with 22 bases remaining between them. CDR3 amino acids: CASSPRVTGGQQAFF. CDR3 in DNA: TGTGCCAGCAGTCCTAGGGTGACCGGTGGTCAGCAAGCTTTCTTT.

There are a few counts of this clonotype. This rearrangement joins TRBV20-1 to TRBJ1-1; weak D call: TRBD1 (6 bases). Trimming stripped 7 bases from V and 4 bases from J, with 13 bases between. CDR1 and CDR2 from the germline V gene are DFQATT and SNEGSKA (reference sequence). The CDR3 has 12 residues. The CDR3 region has the DNA TGCAGTGTAAACCCAGGGGTCACTGAAGCTTTCTTT. Translation: CSVNPGVTEAFF.

The table lists this clonotype with a few counts. The chain carries TRBV7-9 and TRBJ2-1, with TRBD1 matching over 8 bases. Germline V gene sequence: CDR1 SEHNR, CDR2 FQNEAQ (reference sequence). This CDR3 has 15 residues. V trimming: 5 bases; J trimming: 5 bases; junction bases outside the gene matches: 8. CDR3 nucleotides: TGTGCCAGCAGCAACGCAGGGGGCTTCAACAATGAGCAGTTCTTC. Translating it yields CASSNAGGFNNEQFF.

The V and J genes are TRBV29-1 and TRBJ2-4; tentatively, D is TRBD1 (8 bases). The V gene lost 0 bases and the J gene lost 7 bases, with 13 bases spanning the gap. This CDR3 has 14 amino acids. Germline-derived CDR1 and CDR2 are SQVTM and ANQGSEA. The CDR3 coding sequence is TGCAGCGTTGAAGATACAGGGGGGGACAACATTCAGTACTTC. Translation gives CSVEDTGGDNIQYF.

This chain links TRBV5-5 with TRBJ2-7; 7 bases map to TRBD1. This CDR3 has 14 residues. Germline assignment: CDR1 SGHKS and CDR2 YYEKEE (reference sequence). V was pared by 3 bases and J by 3 bases, with 6 bases of the junction left unmatched. Here the CDR3 reads CASSSRDRLYEQYV. DNA of the CDR3: TGTGCCAGCAGCTCCCGGGACAGACTCTACGAGCAGTACGTC.